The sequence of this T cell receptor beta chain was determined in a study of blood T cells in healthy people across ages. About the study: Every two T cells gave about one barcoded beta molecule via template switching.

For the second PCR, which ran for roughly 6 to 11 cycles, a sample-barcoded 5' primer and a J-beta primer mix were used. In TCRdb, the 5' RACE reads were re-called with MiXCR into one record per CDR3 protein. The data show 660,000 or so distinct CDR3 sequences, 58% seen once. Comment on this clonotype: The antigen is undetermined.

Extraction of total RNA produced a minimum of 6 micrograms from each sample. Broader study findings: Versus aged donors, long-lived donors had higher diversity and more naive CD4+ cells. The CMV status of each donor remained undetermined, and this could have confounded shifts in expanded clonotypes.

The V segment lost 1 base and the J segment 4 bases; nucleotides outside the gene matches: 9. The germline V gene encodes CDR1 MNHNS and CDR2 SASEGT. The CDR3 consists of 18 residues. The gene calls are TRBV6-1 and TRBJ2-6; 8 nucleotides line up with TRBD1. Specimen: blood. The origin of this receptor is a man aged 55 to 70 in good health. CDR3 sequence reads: CASSEVSQGAVGANVLTF. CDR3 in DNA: TGTGCCAGCAGTGAAGTGTCTCAGGGGGCGGTCGGGGCCAACGTCCTGACTTTC.